The source of this T cell receptor beta chain is a study of blood T cell repertoires in COVID-19. Across the study: Acute and convalescent COVID-19 specimens originated in the United States, Italy and Spain. In each case, the material was cDNA or gDNA derived from T cells, B-cell-depleted T cells, or PBMCs.

This clone has a single count. Trimming took 5 bases from V and 4 from J; bases not matched to a gene: 4. This CDR3 has 13 residues. In germline, CDR1 is SGHTA, CDR2 FQGNSA. Per the authors' pipeline: It was from reference gene primer amplification that nucleated cell counts were estimated. Here immunoSEQ multiplex PCR was the method, and the copy in TCRdb shows in-frame clones only, minus some. V, J and clone size are those of that table, while D and trimming were read from the DNA. The sample yields over 250,000 clones, roughly 86% seen once. The sequenced sample consisted of peripheral blood. The clonotype comes from a middle-aged man who had recovered from COVID-19. The chain employs TRBV7-2 and TRBJ1-2, with 7 bases aligning to TRBD1. CDR3 in amino acids: CASSAWTGYGYTF. In DNA, the CDR3 is TGTGCCAGCAGCGCCTGGACAGGCTATGGCTACACCTTC.